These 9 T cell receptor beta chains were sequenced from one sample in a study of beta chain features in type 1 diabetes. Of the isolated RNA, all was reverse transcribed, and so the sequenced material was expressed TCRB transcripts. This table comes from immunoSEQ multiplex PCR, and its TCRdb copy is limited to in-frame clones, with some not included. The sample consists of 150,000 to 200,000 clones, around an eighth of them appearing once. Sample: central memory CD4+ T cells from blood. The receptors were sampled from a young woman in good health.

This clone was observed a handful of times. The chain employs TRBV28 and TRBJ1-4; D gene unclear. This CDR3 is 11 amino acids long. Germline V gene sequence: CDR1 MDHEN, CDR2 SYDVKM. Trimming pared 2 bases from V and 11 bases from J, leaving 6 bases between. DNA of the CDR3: TGTGCCAGCAGTTTAACCGAGAAACTGTTTTTT. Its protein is CASSLTEKLFF. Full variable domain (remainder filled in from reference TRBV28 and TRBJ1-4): DVKVTQSSRYLVKRTGEKVFLECVQDMDHENMFWYRQDPGLGLRLIYFSYDVKMKEKGDIPEGYSVSREKKERFSLILESASTNQTSMYLCASSLTEKLFFGSGTQLSVL.

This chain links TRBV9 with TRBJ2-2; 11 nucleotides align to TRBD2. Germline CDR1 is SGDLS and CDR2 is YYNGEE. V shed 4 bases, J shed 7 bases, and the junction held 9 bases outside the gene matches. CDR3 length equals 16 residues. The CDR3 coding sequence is TGTGCCAGCAGCCTCCCCCCGGGACTAGCGGTCGGGGAGCTGTTTTTT. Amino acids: CASSLPPGLAVGELFF. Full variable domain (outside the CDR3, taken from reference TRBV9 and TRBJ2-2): DSGVTQTPKHLITATGQRVTLRCSPRSGDLSVYWYQQSLDQGLQFLIQYYNGEERAKGNILERFSAQQFPDLHSELNLSSLELGDSALYFCASSLPPGLAVGELFFGEGSRLTVL.

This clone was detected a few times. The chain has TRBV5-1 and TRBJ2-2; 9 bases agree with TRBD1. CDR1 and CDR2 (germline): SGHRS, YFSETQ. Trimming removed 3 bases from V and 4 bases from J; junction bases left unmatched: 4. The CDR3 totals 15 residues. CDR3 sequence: CASSWTGESTGELFF. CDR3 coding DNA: TGCGCCAGCAGCTGGACAGGGGAGTCCACCGGGGAGCTGTTTTTT.

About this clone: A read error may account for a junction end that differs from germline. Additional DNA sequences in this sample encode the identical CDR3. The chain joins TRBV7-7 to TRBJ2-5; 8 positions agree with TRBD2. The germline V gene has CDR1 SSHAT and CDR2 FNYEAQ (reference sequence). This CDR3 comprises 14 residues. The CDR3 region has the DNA TGTGCTAGCAGCCCCGGGACTAGAAAAGAGACCCAGTACTTC. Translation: CASSPGTRKETQYF.

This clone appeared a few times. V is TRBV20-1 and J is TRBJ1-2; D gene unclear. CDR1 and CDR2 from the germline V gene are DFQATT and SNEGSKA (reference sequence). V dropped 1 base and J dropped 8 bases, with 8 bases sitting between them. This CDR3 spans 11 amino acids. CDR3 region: CSARAERGYTF. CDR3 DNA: TGCAGTGCTAGAGCGGAGAGAGGCTACACCTTC.

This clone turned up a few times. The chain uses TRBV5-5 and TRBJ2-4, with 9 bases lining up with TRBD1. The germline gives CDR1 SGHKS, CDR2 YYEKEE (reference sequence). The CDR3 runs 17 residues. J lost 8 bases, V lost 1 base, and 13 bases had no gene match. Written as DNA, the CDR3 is TGTGCCAGCAGCTTGCAGGGCGGGACAGGGAGAGGAGACATTCAGTACTTC. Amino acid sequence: CASSLQGGTGRGDIQYF.

As DNA, the CDR3 is TGTGCCAGCAGCGAGATGGCGGGGTCGCGCGGTGAGCAGTTCTTC. Translated: CASSEMAGSRGEQFF. The chain carries TRBV9 and TRBJ2-1, with D perhaps TRBD2 (6 bases). Trimming took 3 bases from V and 9 from J, leaving 19 bases between them. From germline, CDR1 is SGDLS and CDR2 YYNGEE. The CDR3 covers 15 residues.

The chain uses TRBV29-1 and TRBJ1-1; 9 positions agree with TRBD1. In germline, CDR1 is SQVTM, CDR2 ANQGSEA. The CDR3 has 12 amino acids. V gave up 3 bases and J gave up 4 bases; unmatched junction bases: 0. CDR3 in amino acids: CSVETGGTEAFF. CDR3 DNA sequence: TGCAGCGTTGAGACAGGGGGCACTGAAGCTTTCTTT.

The CDR3 is CASSSNGGRGGETQYF. Written as DNA, the CDR3 is TGTGCCAGCAGTTCGAACGGCGGGAGAGGAGGGGAGACCCAGTACTTC. The rearrangement joins TRBV6-5 to TRBJ2-5; 7 nucleotides agree with TRBD2. The CDR3 spans 16 residues. Germline values: CDR1 MNHEY, CDR2 SVGAGI. After removal of 4 bases from V and 5 bases from J, the junction contained 13 bases not matched to a gene.